This TCR beta chain was retrieved from a study of cytomegalovirus exposure and HLA in healthy donors. Background on the study: Researchers previously reported finding about 110 million unique TCR beta sequences from about 179 million T cells. Study-level points and caveats: HLA restriction was apparent for most CMV-associated TCR beta chains in a later analysis. TRBV6-2, TRBV6-3 and some other V segments were unresolvable in 87-base-pair reads.

On this clone: Its specificity is unknown.

Donors had nominal health at sampling but likely had unrecorded immune exposures. Primers for the PCR totalled 60 Vbeta and 13 Jbeta. Clones were sequenced by immunoSEQ multiplex PCR, and TCRdb holds only the in-frame ones, with some missing. The table records 250,000 or so clones, 92% of them present only once. The V gene's germline CDR1 is SGHRS and CDR2 YFSETQ. The CDR3 contains 15 residues. Trimming took off 0 bases at V and 9 bases at J, with 15 bases between the two ends. The V call is TRBV5-1, the J call TRBJ1-4, with a weak D call TRBD1 (6 bases). The TCR originated in a girl aged 2-15 years in good health and CMV-seronegative. Sequenced sample: PBMCs. This CDR3 reads CASSLGGGAFQKLFF. The CDR3 DNA sequence: TGCGCCAGCAGCTTGGGGGGGGGCGCCTTCCAAAAACTGTTTTTT.